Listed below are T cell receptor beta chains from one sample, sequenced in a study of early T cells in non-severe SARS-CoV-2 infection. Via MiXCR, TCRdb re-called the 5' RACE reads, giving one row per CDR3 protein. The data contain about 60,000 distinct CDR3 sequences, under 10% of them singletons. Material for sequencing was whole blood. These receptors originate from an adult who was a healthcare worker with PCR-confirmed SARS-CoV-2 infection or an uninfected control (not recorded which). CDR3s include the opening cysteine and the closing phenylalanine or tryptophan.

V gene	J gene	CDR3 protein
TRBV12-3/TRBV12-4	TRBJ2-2	CASSFRTVNTGELFF
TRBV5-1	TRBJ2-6	CASSPDGSSGANVLTF
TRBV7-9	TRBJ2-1	CASSLGLAEYNEQFF
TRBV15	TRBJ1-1	CATSRDGRGNAEAFF
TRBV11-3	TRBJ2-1	CASSSGTSGTDEQFF
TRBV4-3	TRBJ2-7	CASSQDRLYEQYF
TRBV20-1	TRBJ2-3	CSATGTSGLPTDTQYF
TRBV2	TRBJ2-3	CASSPSGSSTDTQYF
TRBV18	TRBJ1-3	CASSPPTGLSGNTIYF
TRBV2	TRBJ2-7	CASSSSLSSYEQYF
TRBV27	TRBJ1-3	CASSSGHTSGNTIYF
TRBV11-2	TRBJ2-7	CASSLFIQGYEQYF
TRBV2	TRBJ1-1	CASSEQGSTEAFF
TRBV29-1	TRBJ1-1	CSVQSDRNTEAFF
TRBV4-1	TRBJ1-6	CASSQEPSYNSPLHF
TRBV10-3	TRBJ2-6	CAIGRTGRSAGANVLTF
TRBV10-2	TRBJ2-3	CATALGGGAADTQYF
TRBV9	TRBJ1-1	CASSADMNTEAFF
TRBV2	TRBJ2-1	CASRLAEQFF
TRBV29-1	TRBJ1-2	CSVGTGYDRNGYTF
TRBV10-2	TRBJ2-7	CASSESSPPEQYF
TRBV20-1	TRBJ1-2	CSASGRIYGYTF
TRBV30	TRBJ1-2	CAWSKLGQLGYGYTF
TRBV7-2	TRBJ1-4	CASSSGPGQGSNEKLFF
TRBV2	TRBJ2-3	CASSGQFTDTQYF
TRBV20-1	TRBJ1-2	CSARNLDTGYYGYTF
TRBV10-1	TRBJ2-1	CASRLTSVGEQFF
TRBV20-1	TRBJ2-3	CSASRGPFSTDTQYF
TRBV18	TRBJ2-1	CASSPLVGGNEQFF
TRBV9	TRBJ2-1	CASSVSYNEQFF
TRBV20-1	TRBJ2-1	CSAISGSSYNEQFF
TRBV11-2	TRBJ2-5	CASSPGPNKETQYF
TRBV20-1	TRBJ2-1	CSARWAGVPAQFF
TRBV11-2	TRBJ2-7	CASSHPDWNTGGSEQYF
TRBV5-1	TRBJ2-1	CASSLAQGAYNEQFF